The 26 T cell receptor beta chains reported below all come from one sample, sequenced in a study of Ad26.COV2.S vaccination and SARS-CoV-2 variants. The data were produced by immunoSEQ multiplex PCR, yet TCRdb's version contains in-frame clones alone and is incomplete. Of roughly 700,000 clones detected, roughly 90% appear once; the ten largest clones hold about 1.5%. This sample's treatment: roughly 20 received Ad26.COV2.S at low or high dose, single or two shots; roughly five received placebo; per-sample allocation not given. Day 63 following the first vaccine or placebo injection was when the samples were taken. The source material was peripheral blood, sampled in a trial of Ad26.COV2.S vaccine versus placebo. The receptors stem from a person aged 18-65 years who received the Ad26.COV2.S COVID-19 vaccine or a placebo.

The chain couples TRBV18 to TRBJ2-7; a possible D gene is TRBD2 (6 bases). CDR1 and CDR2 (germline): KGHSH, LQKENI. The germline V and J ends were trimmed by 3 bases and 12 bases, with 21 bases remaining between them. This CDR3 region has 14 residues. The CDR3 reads CASSPEPGTHPMYF. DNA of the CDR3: TGTGCCAGCTCACCCGAGCCTGGGACTCATCCTATGTACTTC. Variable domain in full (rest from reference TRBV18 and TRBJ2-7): NAGVMQNPRHLVRRRGQEARLRCSPMKGHSHVYWYRQLPEEGLKFMVYLQKENIIDESGMPKERFSAEFPKEGPSILRIQQVVRGDSAAYFCASSPEPGTHPMYFGPGTRLTVT.

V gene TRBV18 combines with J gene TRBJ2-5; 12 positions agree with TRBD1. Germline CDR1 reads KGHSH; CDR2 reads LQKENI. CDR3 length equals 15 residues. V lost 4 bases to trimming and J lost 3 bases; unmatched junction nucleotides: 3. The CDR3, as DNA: TGTGCCAGCTCACAGGGACAGGGGGCGGAAGAGACCCAGTACTTC. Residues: CASSQGQGAEETQYF.

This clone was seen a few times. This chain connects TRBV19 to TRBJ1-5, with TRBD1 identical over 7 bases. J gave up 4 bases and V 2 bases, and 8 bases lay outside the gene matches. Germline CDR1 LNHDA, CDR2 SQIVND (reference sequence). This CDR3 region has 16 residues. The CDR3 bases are TGTGCCAGTAGTATAAGGGGGCAGGGGACGAATCAGCCCCAGCATTTT. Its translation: CASSIRGQGTNQPQHF.

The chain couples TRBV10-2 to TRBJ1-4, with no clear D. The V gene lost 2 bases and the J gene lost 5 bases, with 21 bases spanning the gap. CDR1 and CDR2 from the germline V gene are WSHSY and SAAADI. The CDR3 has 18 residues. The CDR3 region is CASSERRAPSLGNEKLFF. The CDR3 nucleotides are TGCGCCAGCAGTGAGCGCCGGGCCCCGAGTTTGGGGAATGAAAAACTGTTTTTT.

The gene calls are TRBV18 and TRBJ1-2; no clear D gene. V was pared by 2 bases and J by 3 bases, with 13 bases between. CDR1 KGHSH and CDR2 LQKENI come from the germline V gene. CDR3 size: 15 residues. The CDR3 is CASSPSGSLDYGYTF. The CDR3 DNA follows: TGTGCCAGCTCACCATCGGGCTCTCTCGACTATGGCTACACCTTC.

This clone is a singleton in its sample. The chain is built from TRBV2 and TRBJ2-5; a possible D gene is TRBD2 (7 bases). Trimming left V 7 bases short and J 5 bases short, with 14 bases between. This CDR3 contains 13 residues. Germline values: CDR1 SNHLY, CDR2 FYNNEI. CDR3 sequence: CASTRGAGETQYF. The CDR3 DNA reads TGTGCCAGCACACGGGGGGCGGGCGAGACCCAGTACTTC.

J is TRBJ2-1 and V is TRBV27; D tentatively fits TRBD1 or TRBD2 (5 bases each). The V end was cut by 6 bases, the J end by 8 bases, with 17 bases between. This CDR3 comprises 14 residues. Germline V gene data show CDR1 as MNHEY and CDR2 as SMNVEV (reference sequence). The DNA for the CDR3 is TGTGCCAGCAGACTGATGGGGGTTAGGGATGAGCAGTTCTTC. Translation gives CASRLMGVRDEQFF.

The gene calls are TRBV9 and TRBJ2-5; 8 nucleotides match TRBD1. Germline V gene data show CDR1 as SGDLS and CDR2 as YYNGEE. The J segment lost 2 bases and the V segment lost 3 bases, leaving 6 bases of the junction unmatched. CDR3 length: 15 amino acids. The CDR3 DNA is TGTGCCAGCAGCGGCGGACAGGGAATGCAAGAGACCCAGTACTTC. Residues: CASSGGQGMQETQYF.

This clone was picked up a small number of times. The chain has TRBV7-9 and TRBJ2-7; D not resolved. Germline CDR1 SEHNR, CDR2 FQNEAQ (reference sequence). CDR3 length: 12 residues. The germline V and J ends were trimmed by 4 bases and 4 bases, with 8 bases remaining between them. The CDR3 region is CASSSTQYEQYF. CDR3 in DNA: TGTGCCAGCAGCTCTACCCAGTACGAGCAGTACTTC.

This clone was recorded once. Here the CDR3 DNA reads TGTGCCAGTTCTTTGGACAGGGGCCGCCCCAACACCTTC. This gives the protein CASSLDRGRPNTF. This chain joins TRBV19 and TRBJ1-2, with 9 bases that match TRBD1. Trimming removed 8 bases from V and 12 bases from J; junction bases left unmatched: 13. Germline values: CDR1 LNHDA, CDR2 SQIVND (reference sequence). The CDR3 totals 13 residues.

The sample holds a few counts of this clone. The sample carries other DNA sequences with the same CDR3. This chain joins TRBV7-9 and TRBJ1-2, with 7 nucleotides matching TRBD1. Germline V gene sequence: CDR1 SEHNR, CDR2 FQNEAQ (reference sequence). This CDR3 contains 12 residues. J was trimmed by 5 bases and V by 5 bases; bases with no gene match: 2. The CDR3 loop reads CASSPQGYGYTF. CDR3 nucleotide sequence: TGTGCCAGCAGCCCACAGGGGTATGGCTACACCTTC.

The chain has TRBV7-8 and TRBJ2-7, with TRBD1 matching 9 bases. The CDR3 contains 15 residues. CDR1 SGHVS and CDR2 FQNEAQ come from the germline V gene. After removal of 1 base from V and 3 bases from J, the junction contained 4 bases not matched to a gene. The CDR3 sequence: CASSLEDRGLYEQYF. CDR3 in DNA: TGTGCCAGCAGCTTAGAGGACAGGGGCCTCTACGAGCAGTACTTC. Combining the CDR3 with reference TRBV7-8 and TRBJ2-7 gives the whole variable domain GAGVSQSPRYKVAKRGQDVALRCDPISGHVSLFWYQQALGQGPEFLTYFQNEAQLDKSGLPSDRFFAERPEGSVSTLKIQRTQQEDSAVYLCASSLEDRGLYEQYFGPGTRLTVT.

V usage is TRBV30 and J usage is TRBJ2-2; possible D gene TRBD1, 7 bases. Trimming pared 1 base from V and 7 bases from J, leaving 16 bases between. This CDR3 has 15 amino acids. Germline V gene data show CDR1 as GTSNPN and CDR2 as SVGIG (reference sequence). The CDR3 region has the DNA TGTGCCTGGAGTGGGGGGGACAGTCGGATCGGGGAGCTGTTTTTT. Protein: CAWSGGDSRIGELFF.

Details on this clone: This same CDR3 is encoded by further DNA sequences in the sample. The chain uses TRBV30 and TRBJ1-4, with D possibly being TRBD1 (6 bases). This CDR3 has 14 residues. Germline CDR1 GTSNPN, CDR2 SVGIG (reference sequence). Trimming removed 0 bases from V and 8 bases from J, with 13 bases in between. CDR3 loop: CAWSVLGQGEKLFF. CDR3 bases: TGTGCCTGGAGTGTACTCGGGCAGGGGGAAAAACTGTTTTTT.

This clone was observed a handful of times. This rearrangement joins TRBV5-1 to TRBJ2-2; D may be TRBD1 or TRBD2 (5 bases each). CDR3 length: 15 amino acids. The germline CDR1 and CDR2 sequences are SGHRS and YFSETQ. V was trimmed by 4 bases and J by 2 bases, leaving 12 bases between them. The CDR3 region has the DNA TGCGCCAGCAGCCCTAGGGGAGAAAACACCGGGGAGCTGTTTTTT. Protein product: CASSPRGENTGELFF.

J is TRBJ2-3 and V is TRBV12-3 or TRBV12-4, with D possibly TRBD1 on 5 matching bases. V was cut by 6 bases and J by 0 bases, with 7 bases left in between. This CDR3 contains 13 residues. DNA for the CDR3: TGTGCCAGCAGAGGGGCCAGCACAGATACGCAGTATTTT. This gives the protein CASRGASTDTQYF.

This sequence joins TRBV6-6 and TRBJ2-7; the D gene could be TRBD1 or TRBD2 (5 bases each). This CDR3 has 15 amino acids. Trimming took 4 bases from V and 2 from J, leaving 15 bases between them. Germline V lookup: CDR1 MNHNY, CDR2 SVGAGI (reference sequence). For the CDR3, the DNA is TGTGCCAGCAGTTCGACAGCACTAGTCGCCTACGAGCAGTACTTC. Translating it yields CASSSTALVAYEQYF.

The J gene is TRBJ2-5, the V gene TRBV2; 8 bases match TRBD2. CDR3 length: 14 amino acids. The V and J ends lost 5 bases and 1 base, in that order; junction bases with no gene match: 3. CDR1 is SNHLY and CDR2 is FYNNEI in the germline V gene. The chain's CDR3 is CASSILAAQETQYF. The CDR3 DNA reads TGTGCCAGCAGTATACTAGCGGCCCAAGAGACCCAGTACTTC. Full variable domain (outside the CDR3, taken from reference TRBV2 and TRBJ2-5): EPEVTQTPSHQVTQMGQEVILRCVPISNHLYFYWYRQILGQKVEFLVSFYNNEISEKSEIFDDQFSVERPDGSNFTLKIRSTKLEDSAMYFCASSILAAQETQYFGPGTRLLVL.

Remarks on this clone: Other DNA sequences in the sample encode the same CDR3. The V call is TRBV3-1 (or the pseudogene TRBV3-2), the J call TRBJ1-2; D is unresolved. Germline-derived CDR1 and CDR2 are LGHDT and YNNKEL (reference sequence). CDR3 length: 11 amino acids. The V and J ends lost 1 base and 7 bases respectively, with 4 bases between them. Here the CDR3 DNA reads TGTGCCAGCAGCCAAGTGTCTGGCTACACCTTC. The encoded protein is CASSQVSGYTF.

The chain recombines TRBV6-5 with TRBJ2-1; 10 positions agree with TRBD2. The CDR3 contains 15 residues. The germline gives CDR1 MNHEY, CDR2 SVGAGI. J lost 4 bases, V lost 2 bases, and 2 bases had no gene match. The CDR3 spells CASSYGTSVYNEQFF. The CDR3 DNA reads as TGTGCCAGCAGTTACGGGACTAGCGTTTACAATGAGCAGTTCTTC.

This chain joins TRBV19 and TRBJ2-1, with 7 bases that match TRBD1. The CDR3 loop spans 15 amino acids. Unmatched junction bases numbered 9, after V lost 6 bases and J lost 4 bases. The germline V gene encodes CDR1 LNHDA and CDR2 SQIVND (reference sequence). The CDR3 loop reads CASSPDREWYNEQFF. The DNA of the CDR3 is TGTGCCAGTAGCCCCGACAGGGAATGGTACAATGAGCAGTTCTTC.

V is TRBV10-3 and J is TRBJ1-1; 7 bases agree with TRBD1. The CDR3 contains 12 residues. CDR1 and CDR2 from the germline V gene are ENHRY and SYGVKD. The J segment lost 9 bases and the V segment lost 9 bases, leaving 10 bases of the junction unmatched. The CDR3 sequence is CAMYRGDGQAFF. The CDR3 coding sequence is TGTGCCATGTACAGGGGAGACGGCCAAGCTTTCTTT.

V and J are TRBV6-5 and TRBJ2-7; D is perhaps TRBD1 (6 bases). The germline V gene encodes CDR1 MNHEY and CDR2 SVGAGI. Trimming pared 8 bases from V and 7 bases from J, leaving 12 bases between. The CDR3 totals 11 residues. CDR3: CASLRGWEQYF. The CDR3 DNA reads TGTGCCAGCCTCAGGGGCTGGGAGCAGTACTTC.

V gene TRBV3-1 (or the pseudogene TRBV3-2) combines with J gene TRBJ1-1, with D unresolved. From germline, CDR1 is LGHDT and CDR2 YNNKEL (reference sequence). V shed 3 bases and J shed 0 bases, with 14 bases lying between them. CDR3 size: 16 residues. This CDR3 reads CASSQEGTLLNTEAFF. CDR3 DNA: TGTGCCAGCAGCCAGGAAGGAACTCTCCTGAACACTGAAGCTTTCTTT.

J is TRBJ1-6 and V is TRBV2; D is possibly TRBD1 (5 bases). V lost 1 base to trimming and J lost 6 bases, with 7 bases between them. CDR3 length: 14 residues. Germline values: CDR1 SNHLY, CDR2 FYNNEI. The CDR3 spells CASSEGGSNSPLHF. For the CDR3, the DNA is TGTGCCAGCAGTGAAGGGGGGTCTAATTCACCCCTCCACTTT.

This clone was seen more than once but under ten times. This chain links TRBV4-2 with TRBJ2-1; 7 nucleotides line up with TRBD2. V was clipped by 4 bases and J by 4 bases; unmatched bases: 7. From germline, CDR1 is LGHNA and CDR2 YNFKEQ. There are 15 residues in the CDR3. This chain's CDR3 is CASSRPGTIYNEQFF. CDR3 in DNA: TGTGCCAGCAGCCGGCCAGGGACTATTTACAATGAGCAGTTCTTC.